A selection of T cell receptor beta chains follows, all from one sample in a study of T cell changes during pregnancy in multiple sclerosis. Some clones are missing from TCRdb's copy, which holds only in-frame ones; the method was immunoSEQ multiplex PCR. The data hold approximately 50,000 clones, with roughly 90% observed a single time. Specimen: peripheral blood, collected in the second trimester of pregnancy. These receptors originate from a female donor with multiple sclerosis, enrolled in a pregnancy study. Both conserved end residues are part of each CDR3. The D gene is left open where the match is weak.

d_call,v_call,j_call,cdr3_nt,cdr3_aa
TRBD1,TRBV7-9,TRBJ2-7,TGTGCCAGCAGCCGGAGCGAAGGGGGCTTCTCCTACGAGCAGTACTTC,CASSRSEGGFSYEQYF
TRBD1,TRBV6-4,TRBJ1-6,TGTGCCAGCAGTAAACAGGGGGCGGATTCACCCCTCCACTTT,CASSKQGADSPLHF
-,TRBV6-5,TRBJ1-2,TGTGCCAGCAGTTACACAGGGTCCAACTATGGCTACACCTTC,CASSYTGSNYGYTF
-,TRBV6-1,TRBJ1-4,TGTGCCAGCATAAAGGGCGGGGGTGAAAAACTGTTTTTT,CASIKGGGEKLFF
-,TRBV5-5,TRBJ1-6,TGTGCCAGCCTTGACGCCAGGGTGGATTCACCCCTCCACTTT,CASLDARVDSPLHF
TRBD2,TRBV30,TRBJ2-4,TGTGCCTGGAGTCCTGCCGGGACTAGGAGGAAAAACATTCAGTACTTC,CAWSPAGTRRKNIQYF
-,TRBV30,TRBJ2-3,TGTGCCTGGAGTGTACAGTCGACGCAGTATTTT,CAWSVQSTQYF
-,TRBV5-1,TRBJ2-2,TGCGCCAGCAGCTTGATGGACGGGAGAGTGAACGGGGAGCTGTTTTTT,CASSLMDGRVNGELFF
TRBD1,TRBV4-1,TRBJ2-2,TGCGCCAGCAGACCTACAGGGGTAAACACCGGGGAGCTGTTTTTT,CASRPTGVNTGELFF
-,TRBV7-8,TRBJ1-1,TGTGCCAGCAGCTCCGGAGTGAACACTGAAGCTTTCTTT,CASSSGVNTEAFF
TRBD1,TRBV5-4,TRBJ1-1,TGTGCCAGCAGCTTGGCAGGGGGGTCTGAAGCTTTCTTT,CASSLAGGSEAFF
TRBD2,TRBV30,TRBJ2-1,TGTGCCTGGAGCCTAGCGGGTATTCATGAGCAGTTCTTC,CAWSLAGIHEQFF
-,TRBV9,TRBJ2-7,TGTGCCAGCAGCTCCACCGGGGAAACGACGCGGTACTTC,CASSSTGETTRYF
TRBD1,TRBV15,TRBJ2-2,TGTGCCACCAGCAGAGCCGGGACAGGGGACGCCGGGGAGCTGTTTTTT,CATSRAGTGDAGELFF
-,TRBV1,TRBJ1-2,TGCACCAGCAGCCAAGGATCCCCAGGGGGCTATGGCTACACCTTC,CTSSQGSPGGYGYTF
TRBD2,TRBV29-1,TRBJ2-5,TGCAGCGTCCAAGTCGGGGGGGCAGAGACCCAGTACTTC,CSVQVGGAETQYF
-,TRBV27,TRBJ1-2,TGTGCCAGCAGTCTACGGGACACTTTGGATGGCTACACCTTC,CASSLRDTLDGYTF